This T cell receptor (beta chain) was identified in a study of blood T cell repertoires in COVID-19 (dated by TCRdb to the early 2020s). At the level of the whole study: Collaborator samples came from the United States, Italy and Spain and covered acute and convalescent phases of COVID-19. The material from the prospective study consisted of cDNA or gDNA derived from T cells, B-cell-depleted T cells, or PBMCs. Where HLA class I and class II types were available, the types were taken from metadata supplied by the sample provider, not from assay-based typing. The repertoires were released in a freely available public database intended as a resource for research on the immune response to SARS-CoV-2. The sample metadata nearly always contained a de-identified subject ID, COVID-19 status, age in years and sex. Samples came from the ongoing ImmuneRACE study (first 160 participants) plus 1,254 subjects from 6 global collaborators. Deeply sampled blood TCRbeta repertoires from subjects exposed to, actively infected with, or recovered from COVID-19 were included in the dataset.

In regard to this clone: Its antigen specificity is not known. No clone much larger than this one lies a single base away; base qualities are absent.

What the study reported, not specific to this receptor: How much clinical and demographic metadata was included differed by source and by participant, and the metadata was provided uncurated.

The junction shows trimming of 8 bases on V and 7 bases on J, plus 14 bases between the germline ends. From the cysteine through the phenylalanine, the CDR3 covers 12 amino acids. Just CDR3 DNA is preserved here, 36 bases in frame from base 1. For CDR1 and CDR2, the germline V gene (reference sequence) lists LNHDA and SQIVND. A second Seattle source provided samples from volunteer blood donors who had recovered from COVID-19. Whole blood was collected in K2EDTA tubes by collaborating institutions according to the institutions' own protocols. For TCRbeta analysis, collaborators shipped samples as frozen whole blood, isolated PBMCs, or DNA extracted from either of those sample types. The immunoSEQ Assay, a bias-controlled multiplex PCR, was used to amplify TCRbeta CDR3 regions from genomic DNA. From the authors' description of their analysis: Within the assay, amplification of reference gene primers was used to estimate how many nucleated cells each sample contained. To quantify the absolute abundance of each unique TCRbeta CDR3 rearrangement, sequence reads were collapsed and filtered. For each sample, productive Simpson clonality was calculated as the square root of Simpson's diversity index over productive rearrangements. TCRdb provides this immuneACCESS table in a form limited to in-frame rearrangements. Some clones are lacking; in checked studies, under half of them reflect an unresolved V gene, and why the rest are absent is not known. V and J calls plus clone size are reproduced from that table; the DNA served to infer D and trimming. The sample table holds some 300,000 clones, of which more than 70% were seen once. Approximately 7.2% of the sample rests with the top ten.

The receptor was isolated from a woman in her thirties who had recovered from COVID-19. The chain couples TRBV19 to TRBJ1-1; the D segment could be TRBD1, given 5 matching bases. Sequenced input: peripheral blood. The CDR3 region has the sequence CASCKQDGEAFF. In nucleotide form, the sequence is TGTGCCAGTTGTAAACAGGACGGTGAAGCTTTCTTT.